This T cell receptor (beta chain) was identified during a study of T cell responses to AZD1222 COVID-19 vaccine (dated by TCRdb to 2020 to 2022). As for the study more broadly: AZD1222 recipients whose second dose came at about 4 weeks and those whose second dose came at about 12 weeks were combined into one group, since spike-specific TCR depth and breadth did not differ between the two schedules. TCR sequencing was performed for over 230 trial participants, of whom approximately 200 were given two doses of AZD1222 and some 26 were given two doses of MenACWY control vaccine. Trial participants were enrolled into age subgroups of 18-55, 56-69 and 70-plus years, which contained around 140, 26 and 57 TCR-sequenced participants, respectively.

Worth noting for this clone: Its antigen target is currently unknown. It has no much larger one-base neighbor in the sample; base qualities were not kept.

Sample time point, as interpreted from the label and publication: baseline before first vaccination. Vaccinee samples came from UK trials COV001 and COV002, including a single-blind randomized controlled phase 2/3 trial of AZD1222 (ChAdOx1 nCoV-19) in healthy adults. For TCRbeta chain sequencing, PBMC samples from trial participants were taken at day 0 and at day 28 after the second dose. The germline V gene encodes CDR1 MNHEY and CDR2 SVGAGI. V loses 0 bases, J loses 8 bases, and the germline ends lie 16 bases apart. The CDR3, cysteine through phenylalanine, is 16 amino acids long. The sequence is cut down to CDR3 DNA, 48 bases in frame from base 1. The CDR3 regions of human TCRbeta chains were analyzed by immunosequencing. The authors' pipeline ran thus. TCRs in the repertoires were matched against a reference library of SARS-CoV-2-specific TCRs that had been generated with the MIRA antigen-specificity platform. Breadth was defined as the fraction of unique TCRs that were SARS-CoV-2-associated, and depth was defined as the fraction of total T cells that were SARS-CoV-2-associated. Using the MIRA data, each spike-specific TCR was mapped to the spike region that the TCR reacts to and placed in a CD4 or CD8 class. Log10-transformed breadth and depth values were compared by one-way ANOVA with Sidak's multiple comparisons tests. The source is immuneACCESS, and TCRdb retained only in-frame sequences with V and J called. Part of the clones is not carried over; for the studies checked, unresolved V genes explain less than half of this, and the remainder is unexplained. From that table come the V and J calls and clone size; the DNA was used to work out D and trimming. A total of 150,000 or so clones appear in this sample, 88% of them only once. Together, the top ten hold around 2.9% of the sample.

General conclusions and limits of the study: Participants were mostly white British and included more females than males, and it was suggested by the authors that clonal diversity may have been underestimated. Spike-specific TCR breadth and depth rose significantly after two AZD1222 doses compared with day 0 and with MenACWY recipients. Reportedly, almost half of the unique spike-specific TCRs recognized epitopes lying outside the regions that are mutated in the B.1.351 and B.1.1.7 variants. Only 5 to 7 AZD1222 recipients were SARS-CoV-2 seropositive at baseline, limiting conclusions about previously exposed vaccinees. Because no day 14 peak-response samples were available, repertoires were characterized only after the peak T cell response. Vaccine-associated CD4 TCRs spanned the whole spike protein, with dominant responses in regions 160-218 and 743-854. The 56-69-year group was small, and its depth increase did not reach significance, likely because of low power.

The specimen was peripheral blood, collected on day 0 of AZD1222 vaccination. The chain joins TRBV6-5 to TRBJ1-4, with the D gene too uncertain to name. The receptor was isolated from an adult in good health. At the DNA level, the sequence is TGTGCCAGCAGTTACTCGATAGGCCGTTCCCAAGAAAAACTGTTTTTT. Its protein reads: CASSYSIGRSQEKLFF.